This entry describes one T cell receptor beta chain. This clone was observed a few times. Its antigen is not yet known. Base qualities are not provided; no much larger clone lies one nucleotide away. The library was generated by the immunoSEQ multiplex PCR assay. For the multiplex PCR, a mixture combining 60 forward primers for TCR Vbeta segments and 13 reverse primers for TCR Jbeta segments was used. The CDR3 region of rearranged TCR beta genes was amplified from genomic DNA by a multiplex PCR assay. On the Illumina HiSeq System, the amplified TCR beta libraries were sequenced as 87-base-pair reads. The study's own analysis went as follows. A later analysis counted approximately 76 million unique TCR beta chains across the 650 to 800 repertoires, and roughly 9.9 million of these chains were shared by at least two donors. Raw reads were error-corrected and collapsed into unique sequences with a nearest-neighbor algorithm that merged closely related sequences to remove PCR and sequencing errors. To assign V, D and J gene segments, CDR3 sequences were aligned to IMGT reference sequences. Each retained sequence needed at least a six-nucleotide match to both a V gene segment and a J gene segment. A rearrangement was called productive if the CDR3 had no stop codons and remained in frame with V and J, and every other rearrangement was called non-productive. Following IMGT convention, CDR3 was defined as the stretch from the second conserved V-encoded cysteine up to the conserved J-encoded phenylalanine. Sequences without an unambiguous match to a single V gene segment were excluded from the earlier analysis of 450 to 650 of the donors. In an earlier analysis of some 590 of the donors, a V segment was called functional when productive rearrangements were above 56.7%, and segregating when the standard deviation between donors exceeded 5%. A statistical classification framework was built for diagnosing cytomegalovirus status from the catalog of TCR beta chain sequences. V and J gene assignment, in a later analysis, came from comparing TCR nucleotide sequences with IMGT/GENE-DB human TR gene sequences. A later analysis assigned CDR3 sequences and most-parsimonious VDJ recombination scenarios with the TCRdist pipeline. In a later analysis, each TCR beta chain was defined by its CDR3 amino acid sequence together with its V-gene family, and reads without a unique V-gene family were excluded. A later analysis removed 592 highly shared, low-generation-probability nucleotide sequences to deal with suspected cross-contamination and a sequencing artifact. A later analysis calculated a clonal expansion index for each public chain from normalized within-repertoire ranks of inferred template counts. A later analysis computed generation probabilities with a VDJ recombination model fitted to out-of-frame rearrangements, and checked the results against IGoR. In a later analysis, hypergeometric tests were used to score TCR-TCR, TCR-HLA and TCR-CMV co-occurrence, with a repertoire-size bias correction applied to TCR pairs. False discovery rates were estimated in a later analysis by permuting HLA or CMV assignments 20 times. In a later analysis, co-occurring TCRs were grouped using DBSCAN, with TCRdist sequence similarity added in when clustering inside HLA-allele-positive subsets. For co-occurrence clustering, repertoires with fewer than 30,000 or more than 120,000 public chains were excluded, along with roughly five repertoires with anomalous nucleotide sharing. As stored in TCRdb, this immuneACCESS dataset retains in-frame rearrangements with V and J assigned. A fraction of the clones does not appear; measured against another copy, unresolved V genes explain less than half of the discrepancy, and the remainder lacks a known reason. The DNA was the basis for D and trimming; V, J and clone size are from that table. This sample comprises about 64,000 clones, 60% to 80% of them detected only once. About 4.8% of the sample lies in the top ten.

The source of the sample is a study of cytomegalovirus exposure and HLA in healthy donors (dated by TCRdb to between 2016 and 2019). With respect to the entire study: According to an earlier analysis of 587 of the donors, 150 million to 200 million T cells yielded some 110 million unique TCR beta sequences and about 300 Gb of sequence data. Roughly 300 gigabases of sequencing data and tens of millions of unique TCR sequences made up an early release that covered about 640 HLA-typed donors. Of the roughly 400 genotyped donors, around 81% fell in the genetic ancestry cluster associated with self-reported Caucasian donors. The study aimed to test whether signatures of past pathogen exposure could be identified by cataloging public T cell receptors. The T cell repertoires of 666 subjects were profiled by immunosequencing and related to cytomegalovirus serostatus. Along with the roughly 700-subject first cohort, a separate validation cohort of about 110 different subjects was used. The study combined high-throughput TCR immunosequencing, statistical association of individual TCRs with disease status, and machine learning to predict cytomegalovirus infection status. A later analysis re-examined previously published TCR beta repertoires from more than 650 donors and added high-resolution HLA genotyping to investigate patterns of TCR occurrence. Rather than using new phenotypic data, the later analysis identified candidate immune exposures from TCR beta sequences and from how often those sequences occurred across donors. In an earlier analysis of several hundred of the donors, high-throughput TCR beta sequencing was used to judge whether each TCR beta V gene segment behaved as functional or pseudogenic. Donor age, sex, ethnicity and CMV serostatus were collected together with the repertoire data. A later genetic analysis took genome-wide SNP genotypes for about three fifths of the roughly 670 donors and used that subset as a discovery cohort. Every discovery cohort repertoire had been produced on one sequencing platform. HLA typing covered class I and class II loci at four-digit resolution. Typing coverage varied by locus: roughly 620-640 donors for A, B, C, DRB1 and DQB1; more than 500 for DQA1; about 600 for DPA1; 400 to 480 for DPB1. Roughly 5 DR-DQ haplotypes were treated as single units for association and clustering because of strong linkage in the cohort. Across about 380 genotyped donors of the cohort, an average of approximately 240,000 unique TCR beta nucleotide sequences per donor were sequenced, and roughly 18% of those sequences were non-productive. General conclusions and limits of the study: In a later analysis, most CMV-associated TCR beta chains were found to appear HLA-restricted, with HLA associations seemingly driven largely by CMV exposure. A later analysis found that TCR association rates varied across HLA loci, with DRB1 alleles showing the most associated TCRs and HLA-C alleles the fewest. Several of the top co-occurrence clusters appeared to be linked to parvovirus B19, influenza, CMV and Epstein-Barr virus, according to a later analysis. The study listed approximately 150 TCR beta chains as associated with cytomegalovirus. At a false discovery rate of 0.05, a later analysis linked 16,000 or so TCR beta sequences to specific HLA alleles. Most TCR sequences were observed very rarely across donors, whereas some public TCRs were present in many individuals. In both the original and validation cohorts, the classifier was reported to diagnose cytomegalovirus status with high specificity and sensitivity. Linkage disequilibrium might explain the correlated functional status among segregating V segments, but an unknown experimental factor could not be ruled out. A later genetic analysis associated a missense DCLRE1C variant with V-gene and J-gene trimming of TCR beta chains, and an independent cohort replicated the association. Assigning TCR associations to individual alleles was difficult when HLA alleles, especially DR and DQ, strongly co-occurred. Three of the identified cytomegalovirus-associated TCR beta chains were confirmed in vitro to be specific for cytomegalovirus antigens. In a later analysis, HLA-associated TCR beta chains were found to be more clonally expanded and to have lower generation probabilities than equally common non-associated chains. The 87-base-pair reads could not distinguish some IMGT-functional V segments, including TRBV6-2 and TRBV6-3, so those segments were excluded. A cluster of highly shared sequence variants was judged likely to be a technical artifact of the sequencing pipeline. In a later genetic analysis, fewer N-insertions in productive TCRs were reported among donors in an Asian-associated ancestry cluster than the roughly 710-donor mean. The cohort was sequenced for TCR beta chains only, and without alpha or paired-chain data the features that could be detected were limited. Because HLA typing was unavailable for some donors at each locus, only the typed subset was used in association tests. It was suggested by the authors that the approach could potentially be generalized to other disease states and immunological phenotypes. A further reported finding was that TCR beta sequences accurately predicted the HLA-A and HLA-B alleles for most subjects in the first cohort. The earlier analysis of 587 of the donors excluded some 15 rarely observed V segments, including chromosome 9 orphons, because counts were too low. Roughly uniform sequencing depth across donors was assumed in presence/absence analyses, although this assumption may not hold. The only immune exposure information available for the cohort was CMV serostatus. Broadly in line with IMGT annotations, most TCR beta V segments showed up in productive rearrangements about 87% or about 30% of the time in an earlier analysis of several hundred of the donors.

The cohort comprised 670 or so healthy bone marrow donors. Cohort members were all nominally healthy when sampled, although unrecorded immune exposures were likely present. The donor was CMV seropositive and was included in the group of 289 seropositive cohort members. Every donor gave a peripheral blood sample, and the peripheral blood mononuclear cells from that sample were used for TCR beta sequencing. The Qiagen DNeasy Blood Extraction Kit was used to extract genomic DNA from the blood cell samples. Based on the germline V gene, the CDR1 and CDR2 sequences are ENHRY and SYGVKD. Cut back by 6 bases and 4 bases, the V and J ends lie 9 bases apart. The CDR3 sequence holds 12 residues, the cysteine and phenylalanine included. CDR3 DNA only is kept here, 36 bases in frame from base 1.

This sequence originates from a male donor in good health and CMV-seropositive. Material: PBMCs. The rearrangement joined TRBV10-3 to TRBJ1-1; no D gene call is confident. The DNA sequence is TGTGCCATCAGAGGACTTGGCACTGAAGCTTTCTTT. Its amino acids are CAIRGLGTEAFF.